This TCR beta chain stems from a study of blood T cell repertoires in COVID-19. CDR1 is MNHEY, CDR2 SMNVEV, per germline (reference sequence). The J segment lost 8 bases and the V segment lost 4 bases, leaving 8 bases of the junction unmatched. The CDR3 is made up of 14 amino acids. Under the authors' procedure: Reference gene primers were amplified, and this amplification served to estimate nucleated cell counts. Sequenced by immunoSEQ multiplex PCR; TCRdb stores in-frame clones only, minus some. V and J calls and clone size are as listed in that table; D and trimming were resolved from the DNA. The top ten clones hold approximately 4.1% of a sample with roughly 140,000 clones, 82% of them seen once.

The specimen was peripheral blood. The V and J genes are TRBV27 and TRBJ1-2, with 9 nucleotides matching TRBD1. The clonotype was recovered from a woman of 80 years or more with acute or convalescent COVID-19. The CDR3 DNA reads as TGTGCCAGCAGTTCAGGACAGGGGAGACGCGGCTACACCTTC. Residues: CASSSGQGRRGYTF.